The count of the clone carrying this T cell receptor (beta chain) is one. Its antigen is unidentified. CD4+CD8-CD45RO-CD45RA+ cells were naive CD4+; CD8+CD4-CD45RA+CD27bright cells were naive CD8+. The data originate from a study of healthy donors' naive CD4 and CD8 T cells. Each TCR library used roughly 510 ng of total RNA and a linear amplification protocol. TCRdb fed the reads into MiXCR, producing one record per CDR3 protein. The sample includes about 200,000 distinct CDR3 sequences, about 76% of them seen just once. Study results and limitations: Reportedly, most V and J gene segments showed naive CD4+ versus CD8+ bias. Negatively charged CDR3s marked CD8+ lineage; positively charged CDR3s marked CD4+ lineage.

V was shortened by 6 bases and J by 5 bases, with 13 bases between the two germline ends. The CDR3 consists of 12 residues. Germline CDR1 SQVTM, CDR2 ANQGSEA. The sequence was collected from a pool of human donors in good health; the sample pools cells from several healthy donors. The chain has TRBV29-1 and TRBJ2-5; unclear D gene. Sequencing used naive CD4+ and CD8+ T cells sorted from blood, pooled from several donors. CDR3 protein: CSVPTQIETQYF. The CDR3 DNA reads TGCAGCGTCCCTACCCAGATTGAGACCCAGTACTTC.